Following are 16 T cell receptor beta chains from one sample sequenced in a study of blood T cell repertoires in COVID-19. Libraries were prepared by immunoSEQ multiplex PCR; TCRdb keeps only in-frame clonotypes and omits some of them. Of 300,000 to 500,000 clones listed, roughly 87% are singletons. Sequenced sample: PBMCs or T cells enriched from blood (not recorded which). The receptors were gathered from a middle-aged woman with acute COVID-19.

As to this clone: One junction end disagrees with the germline gene, perhaps due to a read error. The chain employs TRBV7-9 and TRBJ1-1; weak D call: TRBD1 (6 bases). The CDR3 sequence is 12 residues long. Germline V CDR1 and CDR2: SEHNR, FQNEAQ (reference sequence). In nucleotides, the CDR3 is TGTGCCAGCAGCTTAGGGGACGCTCGGGACACCTTT. Its translation: CASSLGDARDTF.

The chain links TRBV7-9 to TRBJ2-2; 8 bases are a match to TRBD1. The CDR3 length is 17 residues. Per the germline V gene, CDR1 is SEHNR and CDR2 is FQNEAQ (reference sequence). Trimming at V came to 5 bases and at J to 1 base, leaving 9 bases not matched to a gene. This CDR3 reads CASSLNPGQGNTGELFF. The CDR3 DNA follows: TGTGCCAGCAGCCTCAACCCCGGACAGGGGAACACCGGGGAGCTGTTTTTT.

The chain uses TRBV24-1 and TRBJ2-7; 9 positions match TRBD2. Looked up from germline, CDR1 is KGHDR and CDR2 is SFDVKD. V was pared by 3 bases and J by 3 bases, with 2 bases of the junction left unmatched. This CDR3 is 14 amino acids long. The CDR3 sequence is CATSDPRGGYEQYF. The CDR3 region has the DNA TGTGCCACCAGTGATCCGCGGGGGGGCTACGAGCAGTACTTC.

The rearrangement links TRBV29-1 to TRBJ2-7; 9 bases are a match to TRBD1. V was pared by 6 bases and J by 1 base, with 4 bases of the junction left unmatched. Germline CDR1 reads SQVTM; CDR2 reads ANQGSEA. The CDR3 has 13 residues. CDR3 sequence reads: CSVRDRESYEQYF. In nucleotides, the CDR3 is TGCAGCGTACGGGACAGGGAATCCTACGAGCAGTACTTC.

This clone appeared once. The chain carries TRBV10-3 and TRBJ1-1; 10 nucleotides agree with TRBD1. Unmatched junction bases numbered 6, after V lost 7 bases and J lost 4 bases. Germline V gene data show CDR1 as ENHRY and CDR2 as SYGVKD. This CDR3 has 14 residues. Written as DNA, the CDR3 is TGTGCCATCATGCCGGGACAGGGGACCACTGAAGCTTTCTTT. Encoded protein: CAIMPGQGTTEAFF.

The gene calls are TRBV25-1 and TRBJ2-3; maybe TRBD1 (6 bases). The V end lost 8 bases, the J end lost 0 bases, and 15 bases lay between the germline ends. The length of the CDR3 is 15 residues. Germline V gene sequence: CDR1 MGHDK, CDR2 SYGVNS. CDR3 sequence (DNA): TGTGCCAGCTGTATGGACAGCCCTAGCACAGATACGCAGTATTTT. Translated: CASCMDSPSTDTQYF.

The rearrangement links TRBV11-2 to TRBJ2-1; 13 positions agree with TRBD2. This CDR3 spans 17 amino acids. V lost 3 bases and J lost 0; bases outside the gene matches: 2. Germline assignment: CDR1 SGHAT and CDR2 FQNNGV. The CDR3 DNA reads as TGTGCCAGCAGCTTGGGGACTAGCGGGATCTCCTACAATGAGCAGTTCTTC. This codes for CASSLGTSGISYNEQFF.

The CDR3 here is CASSLDARGTPDGYTF. The CDR3 region has the DNA TGCGCCAGCAGCTTGGACGCCAGGGGGACCCCTGATGGCTACACCTTC. This chain connects TRBV5-1 to TRBJ1-2, with 7 bases aligning to TRBD1. This CDR3 is 16 amino acids long. V was clipped by 0 bases and J by 6 bases; unmatched bases: 11. Germline CDR1 SGHRS, CDR2 YFSETQ.

The chain links TRBV11-2 to TRBJ2-1; TRBD1 aligns across 7 bases. The V gene's germline CDR1 is SGHAT and CDR2 FQNNGV. The J segment lost 3 bases and the V segment lost 3 bases, leaving 2 bases of the junction unmatched. The CDR3 has 14 amino acids. This chain's CDR3 is CASSLRQGYNEQFF. The CDR3 coding sequence is TGTGCCAGCAGCTTGAGACAGGGCTACAATGAGCAGTTCTTC. The whole variable domain, filled in from reference TRBV11-2 and TRBJ2-1, reads EAGVAQSPRYKIIEKRQSVAFWCNPISGHATLYWYQQILGQGPKLLIQFQNNGVVDDSQLPKDRFSAERLKGVDSTLKIQPAKLEDSAVYLCASSLRQGYNEQFFGPGTRLTVL.

This chain uses TRBV19 with TRBJ2-1, with 10 bases fitting TRBD1. V shed 6 bases and J 8 bases; nucleotides not matched to a gene: 13. Germline-derived CDR1 and CDR2 are LNHDA and SQIVND (reference sequence). The length of the CDR3 is 16 residues. In DNA, the CDR3 is TGTGCCAGTAGCACGATTCCCGGGACAGGGGCCCATGAGCAGTTCTTC. Its protein product is CASSTIPGTGAHEQFF.

V and J are TRBV5-4 and TRBJ2-1, with 13 bases lining up with TRBD2. Germline CDR1 reads SGHNT; CDR2 reads YYREEE (reference sequence). J lost 7 bases, V lost 4 bases, and 2 bases had no gene match. This CDR3 comprises 14 residues. The CDR3, as DNA: TGTGCCAGCAGCGGGACTAGCGGGGTAAATGAGCAGTTCTTC. Residues: CASSGTSGVNEQFF.

The V and J genes are TRBV3-1 (or the pseudogene TRBV3-2) and TRBJ2-2; D not resolved. Trimming stripped 1 base from V and 4 bases from J, with 7 bases between. This CDR3 contains 14 residues. CDR1 and CDR2 from the germline V gene are LGHDT and YNNKEL (reference sequence). Here the CDR3 reads CASSQVAATGELFF. CDR3 nucleotide sequence: TGTGCCAGCAGCCAAGTAGCAGCCACCGGGGAGCTGTTTTTT.

The chain couples TRBV5-6 to TRBJ2-1; D gene ambiguous. This CDR3 comprises 11 residues. Trimming shortened V by 5 bases and J by 4 bases, and 4 bases separated the two germline ends. The V gene's germline CDR1 is SGHDT and CDR2 YYEEEE. CDR3 residues: CASSQYNEQFF. CDR3 sequence (DNA): TGTGCCAGCAGTCAATACAATGAGCAGTTCTTC. The full variable domain, rest sourced from reference TRBV5-6 and TRBJ2-1, is DAGVTQSPTHLIKTRGQQVTLRCSPKSGHDTVSWYQQALGQGPQFIFQYYEEEERQRGNFPDRFSGHQFPNYSSELNVNALLLGDSALYLCASSQYNEQFFGPGTRLTVL.

The chain employs TRBV20-1 and TRBJ1-3, with D unclear. The ends were cut back, 6 bases at V and 3 bases at J, with 3 bases in the middle. Germline loops: CDR1 DFQATT, CDR2 SNEGSKA (reference sequence). The CDR3 covers 10 residues. Here the CDR3 reads CSALGNTIYF. The CDR3 nucleotides read TGCAGTGCCCTTGGAAACACCATATATTTT.

The rearrangement links TRBV25-1 to TRBJ2-5; TRBD2 is a possible D gene (5 bases). V was clipped by 5 bases and J by 4 bases, with 11 bases between them. This CDR3 is built from 13 residues. The V gene's germline CDR1 is MGHDK and CDR2 SYGVNS. The CDR3 protein is CASSLRAGETQYF. The CDR3, as DNA: TGTGCCAGCAGTCTTAGGGCGGGAGAGACCCAGTACTTC.

Written as DNA, the CDR3 is TGTGCCAGCAGTTACGACAGGGGGCGAGGAAACACCATATATTTT. Protein: CASSYDRGRGNTIYF. V is TRBV6-5 and J is TRBJ1-3, with 10 bases matching TRBD1. Germline V gene data show CDR1 as MNHEY and CDR2 as SVGAGI. This CDR3 has 15 residues. V gave up 2 bases and J gave up 4 bases; unmatched junction bases: 2.